The rows below give T cell receptor beta chains drawn from one sample of a study of blood T cell repertoires in COVID-19. Using immunoSEQ multiplex PCR, the repertoire was profiled, and TCRdb retains in-frame clones only, with some absent. Counted here are some 170,000 clones, approximately 80% occurring once; the ten biggest clones make up over 12%. Sequencing input: PBMCs or T cells enriched from blood (not recorded which). The receptors stem from a man aged 45-60 years who had recovered from COVID-19. The CDR3 runs from the conserved cysteine through the conserved F or W. Fields, in order: J gene, V gene, D gene, clone size, CDR3 DNA, CDR3 protein. A D gene is named only where the DNA matches it firmly. Size is stated for part of the rows, as once, few or many counts, or as a class when the clone is expanded.

>TRBJ2-2|TRBV20-1|TRBD2|-
TGCAGTGCTAGTCCCGGGGGGACGAACACCGGGGAGCTGTTTTTT
CSASPGGTNTGELFF
>TRBJ1-3|TRBV3-1/TRBV3-2|TRBD1|-
TGTGCCAGCAGCCAAGAATTCCCCCGGGACAGGGCTGGAAACACCATATATTTT
CASSQEFPRDRAGNTIYF
>TRBJ1-2|TRBV3-1/TRBV3-2|-|-
TGTGCCAGCAGCCAAGGTGGGGGGGCCTATGGCTACACCTTC
CASSQGGGAYGYTF
>TRBJ1-2|TRBV11-2|-|-
TGTGCCAGCAGCCCAAAGGGGGACTATGGCTACACCTTC
CASSPKGDYGYTF
>TRBJ2-1|TRBV19|TRBD1|-
TGTGCCAGTAGTCGGAGAGGGACAGGGGGTACGGGTGAGCAGTTCTTC
CASSRRGTGGTGEQFF
>TRBJ2-7|TRBV7-9|-|-
TGTGCCAGCAGCAGCAGGGGTGTGGAGCAGTACTTC
CASSSRGVEQYF
>TRBJ2-1|TRBV11-2|TRBD2|-
TGTGCCAGCAGCTTAGTCCTAGCGGGGGCCTATGAGCAGTTCTTC
CASSLVLAGAYEQFF
>TRBJ2-2|TRBV5-4|-|-
TGTGCCAGCAGCTCGCCGACTAGATCCACCGGGGAGCTGTTTTTT
CASSSPTRSTGELFF
>TRBJ2-7|TRBV6-1|TRBD1|-
TGTGCCAGCAGTGAACTAGACAGGGTCTACGAGCAGTACTTC
CASSELDRVYEQYF
>TRBJ2-2|TRBV24-1|TRBD1|-
TGTGCCACCAGTGACCCCCTGACAGGGATCGGGGAGCTGTTTTTT
CATSDPLTGIGELFF
>TRBJ2-1|TRBV6-5|-|-
TGTGCCAGCTCCAAGCCAGGGAAGGCCTACAATGAGCAGTTCTTC
CASSKPGKAYNEQFF
>TRBJ2-5|TRBV5-1|TRBD1|-
TGCGCCAGCAGCTCCCAGGGGGCTCGGGAGACCCAGTACTTC
CASSSQGARETQYF
>TRBJ1-3|TRBV18|TRBD1|-
TGTGCCAGCTCACCACTCGGGACAGGGGGCCTCTCTGGAAACACCATATATTTT
CASSPLGTGGLSGNTIYF
>TRBJ1-3|TRBV19|-|-
TGTGCCAGTAGAAAGACAGGCTCCGGAAACACCATATATTTT
CASRKTGSGNTIYF
>TRBJ2-3|TRBV6-5|-|-
TGTGCCAGCATCGGGGGAAGTGCAGATACGCAGTATTTT
CASIGGSADTQYF
>TRBJ1-2|TRBV11-2|-|-
TGTGCCAGCAGCTTAGGCAGGGGTAGCATTAACTATGGCTACACCTTC
CASSLGRGSINYGYTF
>TRBJ1-4|TRBV7-9|TRBD1|-
TGTGCCAGCAGCTTCCAGCCGGGACAGGGTTTCGAAAAACTGTTTTTT
CASSFQPGQGFEKLFF
>TRBJ1-2|TRBV3-1/TRBV3-2|-|once
TGTGCCAGCAGCCAGAGGGAGCGTAGAGGCTATGGCTACACCTTC
CASSQRERRGYGYTF
>TRBJ2-7|TRBV12-3/TRBV12-4|TRBD2|-
TGTGCCAGCAGACCACGGGGGGCCTACGAGCAGTACTTC
CASRPRGAYEQYF
>TRBJ2-6|TRBV6-5|-|once
TGTGCCAGCAGAACCTCGGTATCTGGGGCCAACGTCCTGACTTTC
CASRTSVSGANVLTF
>TRBJ2-5|TRBV11-2|-|-
TGTGCCAGCAGCCAACAGACGGAGACCCAGTACTTC
CASSQQTETQYF
>TRBJ2-7|TRBV5-1|TRBD1|-
TGCGCCAGCAGCTCAACAGGGGGCGCGGGGGAGCAGTACTTC
CASSSTGGAGEQYF
>TRBJ2-3|TRBV2|TRBD2|-
TGTGCCAGTAGAAAGAGCGGGGGGGATACGCAGTATTTT
CASRKSGGDTQYF
>TRBJ1-5|TRBV7-2|TRBD1|-
TGTGCCAGCAGCCTATGGACAGGGAGCAATCAGCCCCAGCATTTT
CASSLWTGSNQPQHF
>TRBJ1-5|TRBV28|-|once
TGTGCCAGCAGTCCCGGGCCCCAGGGTGATCAGCCCCAGCATTTT
CASSPGPQGDQPQHF
>TRBJ2-3|TRBV4-1|TRBD2|-
TGCGCCAGCAGCCAAGATCAGGCGGGGGGCACAGATACGCAGTATTTT
CASSQDQAGGTDTQYF
>TRBJ2-7|TRBV5-4|-|-
TGTGCCAGCAGCATACCGGGACAAATAACCTACGAGCAGTACTTC
CASSIPGQITYEQYF
>TRBJ1-1|TRBV3-1/TRBV3-2|-|-
TGTGCCAGCAGCCACGACGGGGTCTTCACTGAAGCTTTCTTT
CASSHDGVFTEAFF
>TRBJ1-6|TRBV27|TRBD1|-
TGTGCCAGCAGCCACCGGGACAGCTCCTATAATTCACCCCTCCACTTT
CASSHRDSSYNSPLHF
>TRBJ1-2|TRBV6-1|-|-
TGTGCCAGCAGTGTCAGGGAAGGTAGAGGTGGCTATGGCTACACCTTC
CASSVREGRGGYGYTF
>TRBJ2-2|TRBV14|-|once
TGTGCCAGCAGCCAAGGGGGCGCTACCGGGGAGCTGTTTTTT
CASSQGGATGELFF
>TRBJ1-3|TRBV4-1|-|-
TGCGCCAGCAGCCAAGACAGGGTTGAAGCTGGAAACACCATATATTTT
CASSQDRVEAGNTIYF
>TRBJ2-5|TRBV6-1|-|-
TGTGCCAGCAGTGATAGGTGGGAGCAAGAGACCCAGTACTTC
CASSDRWEQETQYF
>TRBJ2-7|TRBV5-1|TRBD1|-
TGCGCCAGCAGCGCTACAGGGGGCTCCTACGAGCAGTACTTC
CASSATGGSYEQYF
>TRBJ1-1|TRBV19|-|-
TGTGCCAGTAGTACCTCGGGAAATATGAACACTGAAGCTTTCTTT
CASSTSGNMNTEAFF
>TRBJ1-2|TRBV21-1|-|-
TGTGCCAGCAACCTACGGGAACAGGGTCGGGGGGGCTATGGCTACACCTTC
CASNLREQGRGGYGYTF
>TRBJ2-1|TRBV2|TRBD2|once
TGTGCCAGCAGCGTCGGGGGGGGTTTGAATGAGCAGTTCTTC
CASSVGGGLNEQFF
>TRBJ1-1|TRBV19|-|-
TGTGCCAGTAGTATATTGGGAGGGAACACTGAAGCTTTCTTT
CASSILGGNTEAFF
>TRBJ1-1|TRBV6-5|-|once
TGTGCCAGCAGTCTGGGGCCCAACACTGAAGCTTTCTTT
CASSLGPNTEAFF
>TRBJ1-5|TRBV7-8|-|-
TGTGCCAGCAGCTTGTCGGGGAGACAGCCCCAGCATTTT
CASSLSGRQPQHF
>TRBJ1-2|TRBV11-1|TRBD1|once
TGTGCCAGCAGCCGATACCGGGACAGCATCTATGGCTACACCTTC
CASSRYRDSIYGYTF
>TRBJ2-3|TRBV4-1|-|-
TGCGCCAGCAGCCGAAACATCGGTCAGGGCCTTACAGATACGCAGTATTTT
CASSRNIGQGLTDTQYF
>TRBJ1-2|TRBV12-5|-|-
TGTGCTAGTGGTTTGAATCTCGGCTATGGCTACACCTTC
CASGLNLGYGYTF
>TRBJ1-3|TRBV9|-|-
TGTGCCAGCAGCGTAGAGGGGGTTGGAAACACCATATATTTT
CASSVEGVGNTIYF
>TRBJ1-2|TRBV28|-|-
TGTGCCAGCAGGGCTGCCGGGGGTCGCGGCTACACCTTC
CASRAAGGRGYTF
>TRBJ2-7|TRBV18|-|-
TGTGCCAGCTCACCTGGCAGGGAATACGAGCAGTACTTC
CASSPGREYEQYF
>TRBJ1-4|TRBV10-3|TRBD1|once
TGTGCCATCAGTGACAGGGGGCTACCTAATGAAAAACTGTTTTTT
CAISDRGLPNEKLFF
>TRBJ2-7|TRBV12-3/TRBV12-4|TRBD1|-
TGTGCCAGCAGGACTACAGGGGGCTACGAGCAGTACTTC
CASRTTGGYEQYF
>TRBJ1-1|TRBV11-3|-|many
TGTGCCAGCAGCTTAGCAGGGCTCCCTGAAGCTTTCTTT
CASSLAGLPEAFF
>TRBJ1-3|TRBV5-1|-|-
TGCGCCAGCAGCGGTGGGCAAGTCTCTGGAAACACCATATATTTT
CASSGGQVSGNTIYF
>TRBJ2-1|TRBV4-2|-|-
TGTGCCAGCAGCCAAGAGGTTGTACGGGATATCTCCTACAATGAGCAGTTCTTC
CASSQEVVRDISYNEQFF
>TRBJ2-1|TRBV5-4|TRBD1|-
TGTGCCAGCAGCGCGGGACAGGGCGATGAGCAGTTCTTC
CASSAGQGDEQFF
>TRBJ2-4|TRBV19|-|-
TGTGCCAGCCGTGGAGGGGCCAAAAACATTCAGTACTTC
CASRGGAKNIQYF
>TRBJ2-7|TRBV19|TRBD1|-
TGTGCCAGTAGTACCCAAACAGGGGGCTACGAGCAGTACTTC
CASSTQTGGYEQYF
>TRBJ2-2|TRBV5-1|-|few
TGCGCCAGCTACCCGACAGTCGGCACCGGGGAGCTGTTTTTT
CASYPTVGTGELFF
>TRBJ2-7|TRBV5-1|TRBD2|-
TGCGCCAGCAGTAGCGGCTCGGGGGGGCCCAACGAGCAGTACTTC
CASSSGSGGPNEQYF
>TRBJ2-7|TRBV4-2|-|-
TGTGCCAGCAGCCAATTAGGGGGTGAGCAGTACTTC
CASSQLGGEQYF